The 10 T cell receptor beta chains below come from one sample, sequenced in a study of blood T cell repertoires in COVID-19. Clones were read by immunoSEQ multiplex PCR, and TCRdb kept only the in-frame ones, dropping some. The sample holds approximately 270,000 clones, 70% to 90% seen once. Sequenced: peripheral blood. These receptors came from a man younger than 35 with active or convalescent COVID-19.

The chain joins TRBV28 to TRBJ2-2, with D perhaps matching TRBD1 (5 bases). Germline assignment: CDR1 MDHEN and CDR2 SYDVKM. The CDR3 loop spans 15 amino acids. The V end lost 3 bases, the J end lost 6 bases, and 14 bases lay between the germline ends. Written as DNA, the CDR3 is TGTGCCAGCAGTTTCCAAGGGGCTCGCGCCGGGGAGCTGTTTTTT. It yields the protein CASSFQGARAGELFF.

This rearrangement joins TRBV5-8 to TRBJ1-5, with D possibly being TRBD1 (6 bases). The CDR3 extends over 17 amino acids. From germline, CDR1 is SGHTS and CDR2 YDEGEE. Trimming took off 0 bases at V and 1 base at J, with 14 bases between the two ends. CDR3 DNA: TGTGCCAGCAGCTTGGGCGGCAGGGGATCGAGCAATCAGCCCCAGCATTTT. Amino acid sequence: CASSLGGRGSSNQPQHF.

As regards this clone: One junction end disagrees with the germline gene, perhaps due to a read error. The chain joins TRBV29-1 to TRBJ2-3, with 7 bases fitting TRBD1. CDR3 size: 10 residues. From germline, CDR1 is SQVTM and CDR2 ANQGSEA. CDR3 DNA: TGTACAGGGGACACAGATACGCAGTATTTT. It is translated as CTGDTDTQYF.

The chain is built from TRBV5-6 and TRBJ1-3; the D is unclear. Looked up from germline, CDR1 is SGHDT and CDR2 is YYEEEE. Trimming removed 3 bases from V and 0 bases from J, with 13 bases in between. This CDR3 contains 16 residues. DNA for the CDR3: TGTGCCAGCAGCTCCTGGGGTGGGAGCTCTGGAAACACCATATATTTT. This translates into CASSSWGGSSGNTIYF.

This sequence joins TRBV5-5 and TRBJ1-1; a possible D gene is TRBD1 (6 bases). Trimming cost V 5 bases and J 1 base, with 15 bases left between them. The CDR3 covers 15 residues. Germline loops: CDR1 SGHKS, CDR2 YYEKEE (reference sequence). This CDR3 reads CASSPSTGPNTEAFF. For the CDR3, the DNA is TGTGCCAGCAGTCCCTCGACAGGTCCGAACACTGAAGCTTTCTTT. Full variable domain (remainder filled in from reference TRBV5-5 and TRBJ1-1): DAGVTQSPTHLIKTRGQQVTLRCSPISGHKSVSWYQQVLGQGPQFIFQYYEKEERGRGNFPDRFSARQFPNYSSELNVNALLLGDSALYLCASSPSTGPNTEAFFGQGTRLTVV.

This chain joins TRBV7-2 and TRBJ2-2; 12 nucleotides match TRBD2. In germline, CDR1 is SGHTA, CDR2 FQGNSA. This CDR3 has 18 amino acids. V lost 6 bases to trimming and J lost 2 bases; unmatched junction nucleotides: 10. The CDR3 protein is CASSFVGLAGTNTGELFF. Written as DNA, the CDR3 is TGTGCCAGCAGTTTCGTTGGACTAGCGGGAACCAACACCGGGGAGCTGTTTTTT.

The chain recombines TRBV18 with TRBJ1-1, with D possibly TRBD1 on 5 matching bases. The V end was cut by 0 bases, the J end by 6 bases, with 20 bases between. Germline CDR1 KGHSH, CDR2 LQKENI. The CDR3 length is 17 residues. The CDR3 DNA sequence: TGTGCCAGCTCACCACCGGTAGGGGTTGGGTCTGTGGCTGAAGCTTTCTTT. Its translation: CASSPPVGVGSVAEAFF.

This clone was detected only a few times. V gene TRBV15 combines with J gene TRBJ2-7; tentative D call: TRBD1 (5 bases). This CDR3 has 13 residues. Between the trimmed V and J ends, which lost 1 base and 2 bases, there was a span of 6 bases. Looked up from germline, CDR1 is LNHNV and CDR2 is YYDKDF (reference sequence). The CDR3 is CATSRGTPYEQYF. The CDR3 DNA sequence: TGTGCCACCAGCAGAGGGACACCCTACGAGCAGTACTTC.

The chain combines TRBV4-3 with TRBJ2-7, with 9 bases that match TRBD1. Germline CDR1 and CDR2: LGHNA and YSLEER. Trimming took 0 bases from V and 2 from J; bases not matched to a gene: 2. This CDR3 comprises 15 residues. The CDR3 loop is CASSQEGQGPYEQYF. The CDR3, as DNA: TGCGCCAGCAGCCAAGAGGGACAGGGACCCTACGAGCAGTACTTC.

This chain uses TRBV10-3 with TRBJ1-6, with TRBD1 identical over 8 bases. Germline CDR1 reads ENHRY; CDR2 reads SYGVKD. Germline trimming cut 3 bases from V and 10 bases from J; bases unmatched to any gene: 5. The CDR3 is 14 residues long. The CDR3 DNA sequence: TGTGCCATCAGTGAACAGGGGGTAGGATCACCCCTCCACTTT. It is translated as CAISEQGVGSPLHF.